Below are 12 T cell receptor beta chains sequenced from a single sample in a study of CD8+CD57+ T cells in acquired aplastic anemia (dated by TCRdb to 2017 to 2018). The reads were generated on an Illumina HiSeq 2000. Genomic DNA served as template for TCR beta VDJ combination and CDR3 sequence profiling. TCRdb reran the public reads through fastp at Q25 and MiXCR, keeping productive beta chains. Rows are unified per CDR3 protein, each entry keeping the most common DNA and genes. Present in this sample are fewer than 250,000 distinct CDR3 sequences, roughly 50% of which were seen just once. The ten largest clonotypes hold around 20% of the sample. Patients chosen for sequencing had shown expansion of CD8+CD57+ cells by flow cytometry. Input material: sorted CD4+, CD8+, or CD8+CD57+ T cells (not recorded which) from PBMCs. The receptors were sampled from a human donor with aplastic anemia.

At least ten counts were recorded for this clonotype. V gene TRBV7-8 combines with J gene TRBJ1-2, with 9 bases fitting TRBD1. After removal of 3 bases from V and 2 bases from J, the junction contained 13 bases not matched to a gene. In germline, CDR1 is SGHVS, CDR2 FQNEAQ. This CDR3 contains 18 residues. CDR3 residues: CASSLGPRDRADNYGYTF. CDR3 sequence (DNA): TGTGCCAGCAGCTTGGGCCCCCGGGACAGGGCGGACAACTATGGCTACACCTTC. Filled out from reference TRBV7-8 and TRBJ1-2, the complete variable domain reads GAGVSQSPRYKVAKRGQDVALRCDPISGHVSLFWYQQALGQGPEFLTYFQNEAQLDKSGLPSDRFFAERPEGSVSTLKIQRTQQEDSAVYLCASSLGPRDRADNYGYTFGSGTRLTVV.

The chain combines TRBV20-1 with TRBJ1-1; possibly TRBD1 for D (6 bases). Germline V lookup: CDR1 DFQATT, CDR2 SNEGSKA (reference sequence). The CDR3 consists of 11 residues. V lost 7 bases to trimming and J lost 2 bases, with 8 bases between them. The CDR3 DNA follows: TGCAGTGGGGGGACAAACACTGAAGCTTTCTTT. Translating gives CSGGTNTEAFF.

The sample holds a few counts of this clonotype. The chain is built from TRBV12-3 or TRBV12-4 and TRBJ2-7; 13 bases match TRBD2. The CDR3 contains 15 residues. V shed 8 bases and J 3 bases; nucleotides not matched to a gene: 7. The CDR3 DNA reads as TGTGCCAGCGGGACCGGGACTAGCGGGGTCTACGAGCAGTACTTC. It yields the protein CASGTGTSGVYEQYF.

This clonotype was detected ten times or more. V gene TRBV20-1 combines with J gene TRBJ1-6, with D maybe TRBD1 (5 bases). CDR3 length equals 15 residues. Trimming removed 6 bases at V and 7 bases at J, with 19 bases between. Per germline, CDR1 DFQATT and CDR2 SNEGSKA (reference sequence). DNA of the CDR3: TGCAGTGCACGGCTGACCGGGACCGCAAATTCACCCCTCCACTTT. Its protein product is CSARLTGTANSPLHF.

A remark on this clonotype: Since the CDR3 does not end with the conserved phenylalanine or tryptophan, this likely comes from a read error. The chain uses TRBV13 and TRBJ2-5; 8 bases line up with TRBD1. The J segment lost 5 bases and the V segment lost 0 bases, leaving 11 bases of the junction unmatched. Germline V gene lookup returns CDR1 PRHDT and CDR2 FYEKMQ (reference sequence). The CDR3 has 17 amino acids. CDR3 sequence (DNA): TGTGCCAGCAGCTTAGGCCACAGGGGGTGTGAACGGGAGACCCAGTACCTC. Translated, it gives CASSLGHRGCERETQYL.

This clonotype was seen a handful of times. The chain carries TRBV29-1 and TRBJ2-5, with a weak D call TRBD2 (6 bases). There are 12 residues in the CDR3. V lost 4 bases, J lost 5 bases, and 11 bases lay in between. Germline CDR1 and CDR2: SQVTM and ANQGSEA. In DNA, the CDR3 is TGCAGCGTTGTGCTTCTAGCGGAGACCCAGTACTTC. Its translation is CSVVLLAETQYF.

As concerns this clonotype: A much more abundant neighbour one base away suggests this may be a read error. The V and J genes are TRBV6-6 and TRBJ1-3, with D hard to call. V gave up 2 bases and J gave up 2 bases, with 16 bases separating them. The CDR3 extends over 17 amino acids. From germline, CDR1 is MNHNY and CDR2 SVGAGI (reference sequence). CDR3 coding DNA: TGTGCCAGCAGTTACGGATCCGAACTAAACCCTGGAAACACCATATATTTT. Amino acid sequence: CASSYGSELNPGNTIYF.

This clonotype showed up many times. V gene TRBV5-1 combines with J gene TRBJ1-2, with 7 bases fitting TRBD1. V dropped 4 bases and J dropped 2; count of bases not matched to a gene: 8. Germline CDR1 is SGHRS and CDR2 is YFSETQ. This CDR3 comprises 15 residues. CDR3 DNA sequence: TGCGCCAGCAGCGCCTCCCCGGACAGGAACTATGGCTACACCTTC. This codes for CASSASPDRNYGYTF. Based on the CDR3 plus reference TRBV5-1 and TRBJ1-2, the full variable domain is KAGVTQTPRYLIKTRGQQVTLSCSPISGHRSVSWYQQTPGQGLQFLFEYFSETQRNKGNFPGRFSGRQFSNSRSEMNVSTLELGDSALYLCASSASPDRNYGYTFGSGTRLTVV.

The chain recombines TRBV2 with TRBJ2-5, with D possibly being TRBD1 or TRBD2 (5 bases each). CDR1 and CDR2 from the germline V gene are SNHLY and FYNNEI. The CDR3 has 15 amino acids. The V and J ends lost 6 bases and 2 bases respectively, with 16 bases between them. CDR3 residues: CASRSQGAVQETQYF. CDR3 coding DNA: TGTGCCAGCAGGAGCCAGGGAGCGGTACAAGAGACCCAGTACTTC.

This clonotype was seen ten or more times. This sequence joins TRBV6-6 and TRBJ1-5, with TRBD1 as a possible D gene (6 bases). Trimming took off 4 bases at V and 3 bases at J, with 13 bases between the two ends. Per germline, CDR1 MNHNY and CDR2 SVGAGI (reference sequence). This CDR3 has 15 amino acids. The chain's CDR3 is CASSSTGQINQPQHF. In DNA, the CDR3 is TGTGCCAGCAGTTCCACTGGACAGATCAATCAGCCCCAGCATTTT.

This chain links TRBV19 with TRBJ1-1; D possibly corresponds to TRBD1 (5 bases). This CDR3 is 14 amino acids long. Germline V gene data show CDR1 as LNHDA and CDR2 as SQIVND (reference sequence). Trimming took off 9 bases at V and 3 bases at J, with 17 bases between the two ends. CDR3 amino acids: CASRSTGRYTEAFF. CDR3 coding DNA: TGTGCCAGCAGAAGCACAGGACGGTACACTGAAGCTTTCTTT.

This clonotype was seen ten or more times. This chain joins TRBV6-4 and TRBJ2-2; TRBD1 matches at 7 bases. The junction had 2 bases not matched to a gene; V was cut back by 3 bases and J by 7 bases. This CDR3 is 13 amino acids long. CDR1 is MRHNA, CDR2 SNTAGT, per germline. The CDR3 sequence is CASSEGQNGELFF. The CDR3 DNA reads as TGTGCCAGCAGTGAGGGACAGAACGGGGAGCTGTTTTTT.